Shown below are 24 T cell receptor beta chains from a single sample sequenced in a study of T-cell memory formation after mild COVID-19. MiXCR, applied by TCRdb to the 5' RACE reads, yields one record per CDR3 protein. Among about 150,000 distinct CDR3 sequences, about 19% were seen once, and the ten largest hold 2% to 2.5%. The sequenced sample consisted of PBMCs or a T cell subset sorted from them (not recorded which). All receptors come from an adult woman who had mild COVID-19 (a few samples of this study predate the infection). Cell type and time point are not known.

This clonotype was counted a few times. The V gene is TRBV7-8, the J gene TRBJ2-7; D may be TRBD2 (6 bases). The CDR3 is 16 amino acids. The V and J ends lost 0 bases and 4 bases respectively, with 16 bases between them. Germline CDR1 SGHVS, CDR2 FQNEAQ. The CDR3 sequence: CASSLALGPAGYEQYF. In DNA form, the CDR3 reads TGTGCCAGCAGCTTAGCGCTCGGGCCCGCGGGGTACGAGCAGTACTTC.

This clonotype was counted only a few times. The V call is TRBV18, the J call TRBJ2-3; 8 nucleotides line up with TRBD1. Germline-derived CDR1 and CDR2 are KGHSH and LQKENI. V trimming: 0 bases; J trimming: 6 bases; junction bases outside the gene matches: 5. The CDR3 has 15 amino acids. DNA of the CDR3: TGTGCCAGCTCACCACCGGCAGGGGGCAAGGATACGCAGTATTTT. Protein: CASSPPAGGKDTQYF.

The table lists this clonotype with a few counts. This chain joins TRBV9 and TRBJ2-7; D possibly corresponds to TRBD2 (5 bases). The V gene's germline CDR1 is SGDLS and CDR2 YYNGEE. V lost 5 bases and J 2 bases, leaving 14 bases between the germline ends. This CDR3 is 14 amino acids long. The CDR3 region is CASRTRTSAYEQYF. CDR3 DNA: TGTGCCAGCAGAACCCGGACTTCCGCCTACGAGCAGTACTTC.

The rearrangement joins TRBV6-5 to TRBJ1-6, with D unresolved. Germline-derived CDR1 and CDR2 are MNHEY and SVGAGI. V was cut by 6 bases and J by 9 bases, with 15 bases left in between. The CDR3 is 14 amino acids. CDR3 DNA: TGTGCCAGCAGGTACCGGATAACCGGTTCACCCCTCCACTTT. It specifies CASRYRITGSPLHF.

This clonotype was counted a few times. This sequence joins TRBV15 and TRBJ2-3; the D is unclear. V was trimmed by 1 base and J by 7 bases, leaving 6 bases between them. This CDR3 region has 12 residues. Germline CDR1 and CDR2: LNHNV and YYDKDF (reference sequence). The chain's CDR3 is CATSRAGYTQYF. The DNA for the CDR3 is TGTGCCACCAGCAGAGCAGGCTATACGCAGTATTTT. Supplemented by reference TRBV15 and TRBJ2-3, the full variable domain reads DAMVIQNPRYQVTQFGKPVTLSCSQTLNHNVMYWYQQKSSQAPKLLFHYYDKDFNNEADTPDNFQSRRPNTSFCFLDIRSPGLGDTAMYLCATSRAGYTQYFGPGTRLTVL.

This clonotype was picked up a small number of times. The chain joins TRBV7-2 to TRBJ1-1, with D perhaps matching TRBD1 (6 bases). Trimming pared 5 bases from V and 1 base from J, leaving 11 bases between. The CDR3 consists of 14 residues. Germline values: CDR1 SGHTA, CDR2 FQGNSA. CDR3: CASSIRGGNTEAFF. The CDR3 DNA sequence: TGTGCCAGCAGCATTAGGGGGGGGAACACTGAAGCTTTCTTT.

In this sample, this clonotype turned up a few times. The V gene is TRBV20-1, the J gene TRBJ1-5; TRBD1 is a possible D gene (5 bases). The CDR3 contains 14 residues. In germline, CDR1 is DFQATT, CDR2 SNEGSKA (reference sequence). V lost 0 bases and J lost 7, with 13 bases in between. CDR3 sequence (DNA): TGCAGTGCTAGAGACATACAGGTTTACCAGCCCCAGCATTTT. Its translation is CSARDIQVYQPQHF.

The rearrangement links TRBV5-1 to TRBJ2-7; D unclear. The V and J ends lost 0 bases and 2 bases respectively, with 12 bases between them. Germline V gene sequence: CDR1 SGHRS, CDR2 YFSETQ. This CDR3 has 15 residues. This chain's CDR3 is CASSLARGWAYEQYF. For the CDR3, the DNA is TGCGCCAGCAGCTTGGCCCGTGGGTGGGCCTACGAGCAGTACTTC.

In its sample, this clonotype was seen a few times. The gene calls are TRBV27 and TRBJ2-7; D unclear. This CDR3 has 13 amino acids. V gave up 0 bases and J gave up 3 bases, with 6 bases separating them. Per the germline V gene, CDR1 is MNHEY and CDR2 is SMNVEV (reference sequence). The CDR3 region is CASSLSRFYEQYF. The CDR3 DNA follows: TGTGCCAGCAGTTTATCCAGGTTCTACGAGCAGTACTTC.

V usage is TRBV15 and J usage is TRBJ2-3, with unresolved D. V was cut by 7 bases and J by 0 bases, with 17 bases left in between. Per germline, CDR1 LNHNV and CDR2 YYDKDF (reference sequence). The CDR3 runs to 16 residues. CDR3 nucleotides: TGTGCCACCAAAAAAAACCGAGCGCTTAGCACAGATACGCAGTATTTT. Translation: CATKKNRALSTDTQYF.

In its sample, this clonotype was seen a few times. The rearrangement uses TRBV11-3 and TRBJ2-1; TRBD2 matches 11 bases. The CDR3 length is 15 residues. Trimming took 8 bases from V and 4 from J; bases not matched to a gene: 7. In germline, CDR1 is SGHNT, CDR2 YENEEA. CDR3 region: CASRHGTSGYNEQFF. CDR3 sequence (DNA): TGTGCCAGCCGACACGGGACTAGCGGTTACAATGAGCAGTTCTTC.

A few counts support this clonotype. This sequence joins TRBV2 and TRBJ2-1; perhaps TRBD2 as D (7 bases). Trimming cost V 1 base and J 9 bases, with 13 bases left between them. Looked up from germline, CDR1 is SNHLY and CDR2 is FYNNEI. This CDR3 comprises 14 residues. In DNA, the CDR3 is TGTGCCAGCAGTGAAGTGGGGGGGCCGGTTGAGCAGTTCTTC. Its translation is CASSEVGGPVEQFF.

This clonotype showed up just a few times. The chain has TRBV7-9 and TRBJ2-3; D unclear. Germline lookup yields CDR1 SEHNR and CDR2 FQNEAQ (reference sequence). The CDR3 is 14 residues long. Trimming pared 3 bases from V and 0 bases from J, leaving 7 bases between. The CDR3 DNA sequence: TGTGCCAGCAGCTTGCAACAGAGCACAGATACGCAGTATTTT. Residues: CASSLQQSTDTQYF.

The V call is TRBV15, the J call TRBJ1-1; maybe TRBD1 (6 bases). Per germline, CDR1 LNHNV and CDR2 YYDKDF (reference sequence). The CDR3 spans 14 residues. The V end lost 4 bases, the J end lost 4 bases, and 13 bases lay between the germline ends. The CDR3 region is CATSTYRDFTEAFF. CDR3 coding DNA: TGTGCCACCAGCACCTACAGGGACTTCACTGAAGCTTTCTTT.

In the case of this clonotype: A much larger clone lies a single base off, so this may be a read error. V gene TRBV7-2 combines with J gene TRBJ2-3; D is undetermined. Germline V CDR1 and CDR2: SGHTA, FQGNSA. Trimming cost V 8 bases and J 4 bases, with 19 bases left between them. This CDR3 contains 15 residues. The CDR3 DNA sequence: TGTGCCAGCCGCCCGACATGCCTTCAGGCAGATACGCAGTATTTT. This translates into CASRPTCLQADTQYF.

This clonotype was picked up a small number of times. This sequence joins TRBV7-2 and TRBJ2-3; the D gene is possibly TRBD2 (6 bases). The CDR3 consists of 13 residues. Germline CDR1 SGHTA, CDR2 FQGNSA. V was trimmed by 5 bases and J by 9 bases, leaving 15 bases between them. CDR3 coding DNA: TGTGCCAGCAGCATGGACTCCCGGGGGACGCAGTATTTT. It yields the protein CASSMDSRGTQYF. The full variable domain, rest sourced from reference TRBV7-2 and TRBJ2-3, is GAGVSQSPSNKVTEKGKDVELRCDPISGHTALYWYRQSLGQGLEFLIYFQGNSAPDKSGLPSDRFSAERTGGSVSTLTIQRTQQEDSAVYLCASSMDSRGTQYFGPGTRLTVL.

The V call is TRBV7-2, the J call TRBJ2-5, with unresolved D. The length of the CDR3 is 14 residues. Germline CDR1 reads SGHTA; CDR2 reads FQGNSA. V lost 3 bases, J lost 2 bases, and 10 bases lay in between. CDR3 in amino acids: CASSLMDGQETQYF. The CDR3, as DNA: TGTGCCAGCAGCTTGATGGACGGACAAGAGACCCAGTACTTC.

CDR3 nucleotide sequence: TGTGCCAGCACTAAGACAGGGTTACCCTACGAGCAGTACTTC. Translating it yields CASTKTGLPYEQYF. The chain uses TRBV2 and TRBJ2-7; 7 bases fit TRBD1. Per germline, CDR1 SNHLY and CDR2 FYNNEI. After removal of 7 bases from V and 2 bases from J, the junction contained 8 bases not matched to a gene. The CDR3 is made up of 14 amino acids.

This clonotype was recorded a few times. V is TRBV4-1 and J is TRBJ2-7; D gene ambiguous. V dropped 0 bases and J dropped 3 bases, with 15 bases sitting between them. CDR3 length: 16 residues. Looked up from germline, CDR1 is MGHRA and CDR2 is YSYEKL. The CDR3 loop reads CASSQEDGFRNYEQYF. In DNA form, the CDR3 reads TGCGCCAGCAGCCAAGAGGACGGGTTTAGGAACTACGAGCAGTACTTC.

Only a few counts were recorded for this clonotype. The J gene is TRBJ2-2, the V gene TRBV21-1. TRBV21-1 is marked as a pseudogene. CDR3 length equals 15 residues. The CDR3 sequence is CASSTETFFTGELFF. The CDR3 bases are TGTGCCAGCAGCACTGAGACATTTTTCACCGGGGAGCTGTTTTTT.

The rearrangement links TRBV4-3 to TRBJ2-7; TRBD1 or TRBD2 may be the D gene (7 bases each). This CDR3 comprises 19 residues. In germline, CDR1 is LGHNA, CDR2 YSLEER. V was clipped by 2 bases and J by 2 bases, with 25 bases between them. This CDR3 is CASSQRPREEGAVAYEQYF. CDR3 bases: TGCGCCAGCAGCCAACGTCCCCGGGAGGAGGGGGCGGTCGCCTACGAGCAGTACTTC.

The V and J genes are TRBV5-1 and TRBJ2-2; unclear D gene. The V end lost 1 base, the J end lost 6 bases, and 13 bases lay between the germline ends. Looked up from germline, CDR1 is SGHRS and CDR2 is YFSETQ. The CDR3 is 15 residues long. CDR3: CASSLQAAVAGELFF. For the CDR3, the DNA is TGCGCCAGCAGCTTGCAGGCGGCGGTCGCCGGGGAGCTGTTTTTT. Together with reference TRBV5-1 and TRBJ2-2, the CDR3 gives the full variable domain: KAGVTQTPRYLIKTRGQQVTLSCSPISGHRSVSWYQQTPGQGLQFLFEYFSETQRNKGNFPGRFSGRQFSNSRSEMNVSTLELGDSALYLCASSLQAAVAGELFFGEGSRLTVL.

The chain links TRBV6-5 to TRBJ1-2; D is unclear. The CDR3 covers 13 residues. CDR1 is MNHEY, CDR2 SVGAGI, per germline. V dropped 2 bases and J dropped 1 base, with 5 bases sitting between them. The CDR3 region is CASSYGLNYGYTF. The CDR3, as DNA: TGTGCCAGCAGTTACGGCCTTAACTATGGCTACACCTTC.

This sequence joins TRBV21-1 and TRBJ2-7; the table gives TRBD2 as D, unverified against the DNA. TRBV21-1 is termed a pseudogene. This CDR3 comprises 16 residues. For the CDR3, the DNA is TGTGCCAGCAGAGAATCCGGGACTAGATCGGCCTACGAGCAGTACTTC. Translating it yields CASRESGTRSAYEQYF.